The next 19 T cell receptor beta chains were all read from a single sample in a study of tumor and adjacent non-tumor tissue in lung cancer. RNA was extracted from bulk tissue without any cell sorting. Three rounds of nested PCR, following a modified ARM-PCR protocol, produced the TCRbeta library. TCRdb passed the multiplex PCR reads through MiXCR, listing each CDR3 protein once. The repertoire consists of approximately 90,000 distinct CDR3 sequences, with about three fifths occurring once and the leading ten covering roughly 15%. The material sequenced was lung tumor tissue. The receptors were gathered from a man in his 70s with non-small cell lung cancer.

The chain carries TRBV6-6 and TRBJ2-5; 8 positions match TRBD1. This CDR3 contains 11 residues. Germline V CDR1 and CDR2: MNHNY, SVGAGI (reference sequence). Trimming took 9 bases from V and 8 from J; bases not matched to a gene: 5. In DNA form, the CDR3 reads TGTGCCAGTACCGACAGGGGTACCCAGTACTTC. Translating it yields CASTDRGTQYF.

This clonotype has ten or more counts. The chain recombines TRBV5-1 with TRBJ2-5; tentatively, D is TRBD2 (6 bases). The V and J ends lost 0 bases and 0 bases respectively, with 15 bases between them. Germline lookup yields CDR1 SGHRS and CDR2 YFSETQ. This CDR3 has 17 residues. The CDR3 coding sequence is TGCGCCAGCAGCTTGGGGGGCTCTAGCGTGTACCAAGAGACCCAGTACTTC. Protein: CASSLGGSSVYQETQYF.

With regard to this clonotype: This could be a read error, since a much larger clone is one nucleotide away. This chain links TRBV29-1 with TRBJ2-3, with TRBD2 matching 9 bases. Germline loops: CDR1 SQVTM, CDR2 ANQGSEA. The CDR3 is made up of 14 amino acids. Here the CDR3 reads CSGILAGLTDAQYF. The CDR3 DNA sequence: TGCAGCGGGATACTAGCGGGCCTCACAGATGCGCAGTATTTT.

V usage is TRBV20-1 and J usage is TRBJ1-4; TRBD1 is a possible D gene (6 bases). The length of the CDR3 is 16 residues. CDR1 and CDR2 from the germline V gene are DFQATT and SNEGSKA (reference sequence). The DNA of the CDR3 is TGCAATGTTAGACCTACTGGGGGCTGGACTAATGAAAAACTGTTTTTT. Translation: CNVRPTGGWTNEKLFF.

This clonotype has more than one count but fewer than ten. The chain combines TRBV5-6 with TRBJ2-2, with D perhaps matching TRBD1 (5 bases). Trimming took off 4 bases at V and 9 bases at J, with 13 bases between the two ends. There are 13 residues in the CDR3. Germline V gene data show CDR1 as SGHDT and CDR2 as YYEEEE. The CDR3: CASSGHMTWELFF. The CDR3 nucleotides read TGTGCCAGCAGCGGACATATGACCTGGGAGCTGTTTTTT.

For this clonotype: The junction departs from the called germline gene at one end, perhaps through a read error. V is TRBV6-5 and J is TRBJ1-4; 7 bases align to TRBD1. The CDR3 sequence is 11 residues long. Germline CDR1 is MNHEY and CDR2 is SVGAGI. The CDR3 DNA is TGTACCAGCAGGGGGTATGAAAAACTGCTTTTT. It translates to CTSRGYEKLLF.

This clonotype was recorded at least ten times. The chain has TRBV7-8 and TRBJ2-7, with D perhaps TRBD1 (6 bases). Trimming took 1 base from V and 6 from J, leaving 13 bases between them. CDR1 and CDR2 from the germline V gene are SGHVS and FQNEAQ. The CDR3 loop spans 14 amino acids. CDR3 nucleotides: TGTGCCAGCAGCTTAGTAACAGGGTTAGGCGAGCAGTACTTC. This gives the protein CASSLVTGLGEQYF.

This sequence joins TRBV29-1 and TRBJ2-7; D uncertain. The J call is in doubt because the DNA end fits TRBJ2-1 better. CDR3 length: 11 amino acids. Looked up from germline, CDR1 is SQVTM and CDR2 is ANQGSEA. The CDR3 region has the DNA TGCGCCCTTTGGCTTTACTACGAGCAGTTCTTC. It translates to CALWLYYEQFF.

The chain carries TRBV20-1 and TRBJ1-1, with D hard to call. The ends were cut back, 7 bases at V and 1 base at J, with 13 bases in the middle. This CDR3 has 13 residues. Germline-derived CDR1 and CDR2 are DFQATT and SNEGSKA (reference sequence). The CDR3 DNA sequence: TGCAGTGTTAGCAGGACTCCGAACACTGAAGCTTTCTTT. The encoded protein is CSVSRTPNTEAFF.

This clonotype was seen ten or more times. The chain is built from TRBV12-3 or TRBV12-4 and TRBJ2-7, with 8 bases fitting TRBD1. This CDR3 is 13 amino acids long. V trimming: 4 bases; J trimming: 3 bases; junction bases outside the gene matches: 2. CDR3 nucleotides: TGTGCCAGCAGTTGGACAGGGCGCTACGAGCAGTACTTC. Its protein is CASSWTGRYEQYF.

A word on this clonotype: Sequence at one end of the junction differs from germline and may be a read error. The chain employs TRBV11-2 and TRBJ2-7, with D possibly being TRBD2 (7 bases). The CDR3 is 15 amino acids. Germline V gene data show CDR1 as SGHAT and CDR2 as FQNNGV. In DNA form, the CDR3 reads TGTGCTAGCAGCTTAGTGGCCGGGGGGCAGTACGAGCAGTACTTC. Its translation is CASSLVAGGQYEQYF.

With respect to this clonotype: Compared with germline, one end of the junction differs, possibly owing to a read error. The rearrangement joins TRBV28 to TRBJ2-7; the D is unclear. CDR1 and CDR2 from the germline V gene are MDHEN and SYDVKM. This CDR3 region has 13 residues. CDR3 sequence reads: CASSLSGTDEQYF. DNA for the CDR3: TGTGCCAGCAGCTTATCAGGAACTGACGAGCAGTACTTC. Full variable domain (remainder filled in from reference TRBV28 and TRBJ2-7): DVKVTQSSRYLVKRTGEKVFLECVQDMDHENMFWYRQDPGLGLRLIYFSYDVKMKEKGDIPEGYSVSREKKERFSLILESASTNQTSMYLCASSLSGTDEQYFGPGTRLTVT.

Of note for this clonotype: Relative to the germline gene, one junction end is altered; a read error may explain this. The genes are TRBV11-2 and TRBJ1-4; TRBD1 aligns across 9 bases. The CDR3 has 16 amino acids. In germline, CDR1 is SGHAT, CDR2 FQNNGV. The CDR3 bases are TGTGCCAGCACCGGACAGGGGATGACTTCCGGTGAAAAACTTTTTTTT. As protein: CASTGQGMTSGEKLFF.

Of note for this clonotype: Compared with germline, one end of the junction differs, possibly owing to a read error. In DNA form, the CDR3 reads TGTGCCATCAGTTCTGGGACAGGATCTTACGAGCGGTACTTC. Its translation: CAISSGTGSYERYF. The chain couples TRBV6-5 to TRBJ2-7, with TRBD1 matching over 8 bases. CDR1 and CDR2 from the germline V gene are MNHEY and SVGAGI. The CDR3 extends over 14 amino acids.

On this clonotype: One end of the junction fails to match germline, which may point to a read error. V and J are TRBV4-2 and TRBJ1-5; the D gene is possibly TRBD1 (5 bases). This CDR3 is built from 18 residues. Germline values: CDR1 LGHNA, CDR2 YNFKEQ. The CDR3 loop is CSSSQGRMEGISNQPQHF. As DNA, the CDR3 is TGTTCCAGCAGCCAAGGGAGGATGGAGGGGATTAGCAATCAGCCCCAGCATTTT.

As regards this clonotype: The junction shows a germline mismatch at one end, possibly a read error. The chain joins TRBV5-5 to TRBJ2-1; 7 bases fit TRBD1. Germline V gene lookup returns CDR1 SGHKS and CDR2 YYEKEE (reference sequence). The length of the CDR3 is 14 residues. The CDR3 bases are TGTGCCGGCAGCTTCTGGGACAGCTACAGTGAGCAGTTCTTC. It is translated as CAGSFWDSYSEQFF.

A word on this clonotype: One end of the junction is discordant with germline, which a read error may explain. The chain uses TRBV4-1 and TRBJ2-1; D unresolved. The CDR3 sequence is 15 residues long. The germline gives CDR1 MGHRA, CDR2 YSYEKL. CDR3 loop: CASSQVGQARSEQFF. Written as DNA, the CDR3 is TGTGCCAGCAGCCAAGTAGGGCAGGCTCGGAGTGAGCAGTTCTTC.

The table lists this clonotype with many counts. The rearrangement joins TRBV6-5 to TRBJ2-1; 10 bases are a match to TRBD2. The CDR3 has 15 amino acids. Trimming removed 5 bases from V and 4 bases from J; junction bases left unmatched: 5. CDR1 and CDR2 from the germline V gene are MNHEY and SVGAGI. The CDR3 DNA sequence: TGTGCCAGCAGTCTACTAGCGGGGAGTTACAATGAGCAGTTCTTC. This translates into CASSLLAGSYNEQFF.

With respect to this clonotype: Germline is not matched at one junction end, which may reflect a read error. The V call is TRBV5-1, the J call TRBJ2-5; TRBD2 matches at 16 bases. Germline lookup yields CDR1 SGHRS and CDR2 YFSETQ. The CDR3 has 18 residues. The CDR3 sequence: CARSSGTSGRASQEIQYF. CDR3 nucleotides: TGCGCCAGAAGCTCCGGGACTAGCGGGAGGGCCAGCCAAGAGATCCAATACTTC.